These 3 T cell receptor beta chains originate from one sample sequenced in a study of STAT3 mutations in large granular lymphocyte leukemia. Regarding the study as a whole: Every T-LGLL patient had at least one immunodominant TCRbeta clonotype.

Which antigens these TCRs recognize remains unknown. Clones were read by immunoSEQ multiplex PCR, and TCRdb kept only the in-frame ones, dropping some. The profile covers around 17,000 clones, with roughly four fifths appearing a single time and approximately 8.1% taken by the ten largest. Sequenced: peripheral blood mononuclear cells. The receptors were gathered from a man aged 45-65 years with T-cell large granular lymphocyte leukemia. Some clones in this sample may be carry-over from other donors' samples.

The gene calls are TRBV7-2 and TRBJ2-7; D remains unclear. Per the germline V gene, CDR1 is SGHTA and CDR2 is FQGNSA. The CDR3 extends over 13 amino acids. The V and J ends lost 0 bases and 1 base respectively, with 4 bases between them. CDR3 loop: CASSLASSYEQYF. As DNA, the CDR3 is TGTGCCAGCAGCTTAGCGAGTTCCTACGAGCAGTACTTC.

This chain uses TRBV7-9 with TRBJ2-3; D unclear. Germline loops: CDR1 SEHNR, CDR2 FQNEAQ (reference sequence). V was cut by 1 base and J by 4 bases, with 3 bases left in between. The CDR3 extends over 12 amino acids. The CDR3 loop reads CASSLVPDTQYF. The DNA of the CDR3 is TGTGCCAGCAGCTTAGTCCCAGATACGCAGTATTTT.

The chain couples TRBV29-1 to TRBJ2-3; 7 bases are shared with TRBD1. The CDR3 has 12 amino acids. Germline CDR1 and CDR2: SQVTM and ANQGSEA. Germline trimming cut 7 bases from V and 7 bases from J; bases unmatched to any gene: 8. This CDR3 reads CSACQGDHTQYF. The CDR3 bases are TGCAGCGCTTGTCAGGGGGATCATACGCAGTATTTT.